This passage covers 19 T cell receptor beta chains from one sample sequenced in a study of T cell responses to AZD1222 COVID-19 vaccine. Only in-frame clones appear in the TCRdb table, and some are missing; sequencing was by immunoSEQ multiplex PCR. The sample contains roughly 110,000 clones, 80% to 95% of which appear only once. Sequenced here: peripheral blood, sampled 28 days after the second AZD1222 dose. These receptors all come from an adult who received the AZD1222 COVID-19 vaccine.

On this clone: The junction does not match germline at one end; this may be a read error. V and J are TRBV2 and TRBJ2-5, with D perhaps matching TRBD1 (6 bases). CDR3 length: 11 amino acids. Germline lookup yields CDR1 SNHLY and CDR2 FYNNEI. As DNA, the CDR3 is TGTGCCAGCAGTGAAGACAGGGCCCTAGACTTC. As protein: CASSEDRALDF.

This chain uses TRBV15 with TRBJ1-5; D is uncertain. V dropped 0 bases and J dropped 1 base, with 10 bases sitting between them. The CDR3 spans 16 residues. Germline V gene sequence: CDR1 LNHNV, CDR2 YYDKDF (reference sequence). Here the CDR3 DNA reads TGTGCCACCAGCAGAGAGAGGACGGACAGCAATCAGCCCCAGCATTTT. Translating it yields CATSRERTDSNQPQHF.

The chain employs TRBV4-1 and TRBJ2-7; perhaps TRBD2 as D (5 bases). The CDR3 spans 14 residues. Between the trimmed V and J ends, which lost 3 bases and 6 bases, there was a span of 15 bases. CDR1 MGHRA and CDR2 YSYEKL come from the germline V gene. DNA of the CDR3: TGCGCCAGCAGCCACCGGGAAGGAACCCGCGAGCAGTACTTC. Encoded protein: CASSHREGTREQYF.

The genes are TRBV7-2 and TRBJ2-2; 10 bases fit TRBD1. This CDR3 region has 14 residues. V was clipped by 4 bases and J by 5 bases; unmatched bases: 1. CDR1 and CDR2 from the germline V gene are SGHTA and FQGNSA. CDR3 nucleotide sequence: TGTGCCAGCAGCTGGGGACAGGGGACCGGGGAGCTGTTTTTT. Translating gives CASSWGQGTGELFF.

The V call is TRBV5-6, the J call TRBJ2-5; TRBD2 matches 8 bases. The ends lost 0 bases at V and 5 bases at J; junction bases unmatched: 6. The CDR3 totals 15 residues. Per germline, CDR1 SGHDT and CDR2 YYEEEE. In DNA, the CDR3 is TGTGCCAGCAGCTTGGGCGGAGCGGGGGACGAGACCCAGTACTTC. It yields the protein CASSLGGAGDETQYF.

This clone was observed a single time. The chain has TRBV28 and TRBJ2-7, with unresolved D. V was shortened by 2 bases and J by 2 bases, with 13 bases between the two germline ends. Germline V lookup: CDR1 MDHEN, CDR2 SYDVKM. This CDR3 contains 15 residues. CDR3 bases: TGTGCCAGCAGTTTACCCCGGACCATCGCCTACGAGCAGTACTTC. Protein sequence: CASSLPRTIAYEQYF.

This chain links TRBV2 with TRBJ1-1; D unclear. CDR3 length equals 12 residues. The V end lost 7 bases, the J end lost 9 bases, and 15 bases lay between the germline ends. The germline gives CDR1 SNHLY, CDR2 FYNNEI. Written as DNA, the CDR3 is TGTGCCAGCATTAAGGATCGTACGCAAGCTTTCTTT. This gives the protein CASIKDRTQAFF.

The chain uses TRBV7-2 and TRBJ2-5; D possibly corresponds to TRBD2 (7 bases). Trimming took 1 base from V and 2 from J, leaving 11 bases between them. Germline CDR1 and CDR2: SGHTA and FQGNSA. This CDR3 region has 15 residues. CDR3 sequence: CASSLGRGGQETQYF. DNA for the CDR3: TGTGCCAGCAGCTTAGGGAGGGGGGGACAAGAGACCCAGTACTTC.

This clone was detected only once. This chain connects TRBV29-1 to TRBJ1-1; D is ambiguous. CDR1 and CDR2 from the germline V gene are SQVTM and ANQGSEA. The length of the CDR3 is 11 residues. Trimming left V 4 bases short and J 0 bases short, with 3 bases between. The CDR3 sequence is CSVGVNTEAFF. The CDR3 nucleotides are TGCAGCGTTGGTGTGAACACTGAAGCTTTCTTT.

This clone was observed a single time. Other DNA sequences from this sample encode an identical CDR3 as well. The chain uses TRBV2 and TRBJ2-7; D gene unclear. V dropped 4 bases and J dropped 0 bases, with 7 bases sitting between them. The CDR3 loop spans 13 amino acids. Germline lookup yields CDR1 SNHLY and CDR2 FYNNEI. CDR3 sequence reads: CASSVGTSYEQYF. The CDR3 nucleotides read TGTGCCAGCAGTGTAGGCACCTCCTACGAGCAGTACTTC.

This clone was seen more than once but under ten times. This sequence joins TRBV29-1 and TRBJ1-4, with D maybe TRBD1 (6 bases). Trimming removed 6 bases from V and 6 bases from J, with 17 bases in between. CDR3 length: 14 residues. The germline gives CDR1 SQVTM, CDR2 ANQGSEA. Here the CDR3 reads CSVTRTGSDEKLFF. As DNA, the CDR3 is TGCAGCGTCACTCGAACAGGGTCCGATGAAAAACTGTTTTTT.

The CDR3 DNA sequence: TGTGCCAGCAGCCAGTACCCCGGGACGGGGTATGAAGCTTTCTTT. It codes for CASSQYPGTGYEAFF. The chain carries TRBV3-1 (or the pseudogene TRBV3-2) and TRBJ1-1; possible D gene TRBD1, 5 bases. Trimming pared 3 bases from V and 7 bases from J, leaving 18 bases between. CDR1 LGHDT and CDR2 YNNKEL come from the germline V gene (reference sequence). There are 15 residues in the CDR3.

The V call is TRBV10-3, the J call TRBJ2-5; tentative D call: TRBD2 (5 bases). CDR1 and CDR2 from the germline V gene are ENHRY and SYGVKD. Trimming shortened V by 8 bases and J by 5 bases, and 18 bases separated the two germline ends. The CDR3 has 14 residues. CDR3 amino acids: CAIGSGGRSETQYF. In DNA, the CDR3 is TGTGCCATCGGAAGCGGCGGGCGATCCGAGACCCAGTACTTC.

This chain joins TRBV12-3 or TRBV12-4 and TRBJ1-2, with D maybe TRBD1 (5 bases). The CDR3 is 13 amino acids. V shed 4 bases and J shed 4 bases, with 10 bases lying between them. This CDR3 is CASSSQGAYGYTF. CDR3 coding DNA: TGTGCCAGCAGTTCGCAGGGAGCCTATGGCTACACCTTC.

V is TRBV7-2 and J is TRBJ1-5; 7 bases fit TRBD1. Unmatched junction bases numbered 10, after V lost 4 bases and J lost 7 bases. The CDR3 covers 15 residues. Germline CDR1 reads SGHTA; CDR2 reads FQGNSA. CDR3 protein: CASSYRTGRGQPQHF. CDR3 coding DNA: TGTGCCAGCAGCTACAGGACAGGCCGGGGGCAGCCCCAGCATTTT.

V and J are TRBV14 and TRBJ2-1, with D possibly TRBD2 on 6 matching bases. Trimming removed 0 bases at V and 9 bases at J, with 15 bases between. CDR3 length: 15 residues. CDR1 is SGHDN, CDR2 FVKESK, per germline. The DNA of the CDR3 is TGTGCCAGCAGCCAAGATTTGGGGCTCGGGGGTGAGCAGTTCTTC. Translating it yields CASSQDLGLGGEQFF.

V is TRBV7-6 and J is TRBJ2-1, with 8 bases identical to TRBD2. The trim removed 6 bases at V and 6 bases at J, leaving 10 bases unmatched. This CDR3 is 15 amino acids long. Germline CDR1 and CDR2: SGHVS and FNYEAQ. The chain's CDR3 is CASRETGTSGNEQFF. The CDR3 DNA follows: TGTGCCAGCAGAGAAACCGGGACTAGTGGCAATGAGCAGTTCTTC.

V and J are TRBV3-1 (or the pseudogene TRBV3-2) and TRBJ1-3; D is perhaps TRBD1 (6 bases). The CDR3 extends over 16 amino acids. Trimming removed 6 bases from V and 3 bases from J, with 18 bases in between. CDR1 and CDR2 (germline): LGHDT, YNNKEL (reference sequence). Here the CDR3 reads CASSSRGDKGGNTIYF. CDR3 coding DNA: TGTGCCAGCAGTTCAAGGGGGGACAAAGGTGGAAACACCATATATTTT.

This chain joins TRBV4-1 and TRBJ1-2; the D is unclear. Trimming removed 6 bases at V and 2 bases at J, with 10 bases between. Germline loops: CDR1 MGHRA, CDR2 YSYEKL. The CDR3 has 13 amino acids. This CDR3 is CASSNKENYGYTF. In nucleotides, the CDR3 is TGCGCCAGCAGTAACAAGGAAAACTATGGCTACACCTTC.